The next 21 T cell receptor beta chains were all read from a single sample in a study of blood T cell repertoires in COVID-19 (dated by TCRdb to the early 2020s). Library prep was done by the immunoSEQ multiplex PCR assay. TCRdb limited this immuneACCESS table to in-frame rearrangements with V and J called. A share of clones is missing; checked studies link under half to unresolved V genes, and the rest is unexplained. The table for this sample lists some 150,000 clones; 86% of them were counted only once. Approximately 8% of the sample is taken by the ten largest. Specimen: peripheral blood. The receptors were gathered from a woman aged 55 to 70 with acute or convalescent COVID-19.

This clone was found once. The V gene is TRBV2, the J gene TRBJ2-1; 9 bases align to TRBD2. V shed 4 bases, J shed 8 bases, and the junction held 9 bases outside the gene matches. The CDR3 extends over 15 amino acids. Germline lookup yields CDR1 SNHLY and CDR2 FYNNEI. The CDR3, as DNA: TGTGCCAGCAGTGTACGGCTAGCGGGGATTCATGAGCAGTTCTTC. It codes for CASSVRLAGIHEQFF.

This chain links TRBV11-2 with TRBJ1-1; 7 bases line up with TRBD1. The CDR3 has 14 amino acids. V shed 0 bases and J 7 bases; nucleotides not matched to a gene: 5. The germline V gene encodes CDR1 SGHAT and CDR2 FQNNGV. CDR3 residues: CASSLEITGVEAFF. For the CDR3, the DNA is TGTGCCAGCAGCTTAGAGATCACAGGGGTTGAAGCTTTCTTT. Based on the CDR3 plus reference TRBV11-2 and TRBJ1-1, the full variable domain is EAGVAQSPRYKIIEKRQSVAFWCNPISGHATLYWYQQILGQGPKLLIQFQNNGVVDDSQLPKDRFSAERLKGVDSTLKIQPAKLEDSAVYLCASSLEITGVEAFFGQGTRLTVV.

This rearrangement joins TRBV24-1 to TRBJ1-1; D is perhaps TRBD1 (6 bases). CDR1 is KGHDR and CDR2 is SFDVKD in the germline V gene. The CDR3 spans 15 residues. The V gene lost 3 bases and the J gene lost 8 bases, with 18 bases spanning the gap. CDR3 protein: CATSDGAQGSGEAFF. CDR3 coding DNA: TGTGCCACCAGTGATGGCGCACAGGGCTCCGGAGAAGCTTTCTTT.

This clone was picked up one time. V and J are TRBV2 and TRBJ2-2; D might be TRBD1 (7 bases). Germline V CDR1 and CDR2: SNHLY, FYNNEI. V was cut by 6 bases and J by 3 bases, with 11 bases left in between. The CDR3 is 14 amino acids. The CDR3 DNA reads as TGTGCCAGCAGGGACAGGAGGGACACCGGGGAGCTGTTTTTT. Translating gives CASRDRRDTGELFF.

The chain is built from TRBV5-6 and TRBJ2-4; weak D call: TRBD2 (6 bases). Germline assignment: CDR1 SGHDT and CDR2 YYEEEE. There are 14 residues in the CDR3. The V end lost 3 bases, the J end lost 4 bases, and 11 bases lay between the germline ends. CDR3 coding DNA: TGTGCCAGCAGCTCAGGTGGGGGGAAAAACATTCAGTACTTC. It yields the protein CASSSGGGKNIQYF.

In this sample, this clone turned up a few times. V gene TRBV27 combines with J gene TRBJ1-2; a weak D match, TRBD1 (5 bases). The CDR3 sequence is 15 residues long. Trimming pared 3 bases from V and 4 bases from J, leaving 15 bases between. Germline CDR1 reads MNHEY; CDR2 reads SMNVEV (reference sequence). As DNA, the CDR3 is TGTGCCAGCAGTTTTACAGGAAAACTTGCCTATGGCTACACCTTC. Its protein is CASSFTGKLAYGYTF.

The CDR3 DNA follows: TGTGCCAGCAGTGATCCGGGGGGCCCCCAAGAGACCCAGTACTTC. This sequence encodes CASSDPGGPQETQYF. The chain has TRBV2 and TRBJ2-5, with a possible D match to TRBD2 (7 bases). Trimming left V 3 bases short and J 1 base short, with 12 bases between. Germline V gene data show CDR1 as SNHLY and CDR2 as FYNNEI. The CDR3 length is 15 residues.

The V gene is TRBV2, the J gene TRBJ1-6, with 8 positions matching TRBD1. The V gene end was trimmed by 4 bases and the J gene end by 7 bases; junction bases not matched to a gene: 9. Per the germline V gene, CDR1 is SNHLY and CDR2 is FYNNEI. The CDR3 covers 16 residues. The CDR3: CASSADRGYANSPLHF. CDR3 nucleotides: TGTGCCAGCAGTGCCGACAGGGGATACGCCAATTCACCCCTCCACTTT.

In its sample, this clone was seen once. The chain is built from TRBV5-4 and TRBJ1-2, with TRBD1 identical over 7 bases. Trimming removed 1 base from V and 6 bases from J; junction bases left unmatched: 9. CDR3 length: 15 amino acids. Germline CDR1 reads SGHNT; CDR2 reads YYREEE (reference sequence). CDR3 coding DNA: TGTGCCAGCAGCTTGCGAGGACAGGTGGTACATGGCTACACCTTC. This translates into CASSLRGQVVHGYTF.

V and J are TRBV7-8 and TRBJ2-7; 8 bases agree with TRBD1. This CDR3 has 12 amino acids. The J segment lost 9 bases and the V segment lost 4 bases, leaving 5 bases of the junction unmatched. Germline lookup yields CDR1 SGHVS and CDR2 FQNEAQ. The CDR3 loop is CASSSGQGGQYF. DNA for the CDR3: TGTGCCAGCAGCTCTGGACAGGGCGGGCAGTACTTC.

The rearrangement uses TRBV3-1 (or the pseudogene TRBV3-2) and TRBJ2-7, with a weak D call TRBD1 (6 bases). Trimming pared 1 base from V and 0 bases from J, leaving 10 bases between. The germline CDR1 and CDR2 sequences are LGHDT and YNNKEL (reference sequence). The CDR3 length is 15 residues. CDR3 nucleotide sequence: TGTGCCAGCAGCCAAGTCCGGGACAACTCCTACGAGCAGTACTTC. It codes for CASSQVRDNSYEQYF.

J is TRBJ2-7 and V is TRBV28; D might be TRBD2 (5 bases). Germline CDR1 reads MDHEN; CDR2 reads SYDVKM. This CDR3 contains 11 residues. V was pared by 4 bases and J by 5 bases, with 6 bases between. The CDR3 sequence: CASSWRDEQYF. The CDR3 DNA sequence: TGTGCCAGCAGTTGGCGGGACGAGCAGTACTTC.

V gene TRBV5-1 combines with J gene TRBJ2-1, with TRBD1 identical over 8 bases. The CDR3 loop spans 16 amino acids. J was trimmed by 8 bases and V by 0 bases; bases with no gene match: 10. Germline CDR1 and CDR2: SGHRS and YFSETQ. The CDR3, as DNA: TGCGCCAGCAGCTTGGGGGGACAGGCTCGGGGTGATGAGCAGTTCTTC. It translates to CASSLGGQARGDEQFF.

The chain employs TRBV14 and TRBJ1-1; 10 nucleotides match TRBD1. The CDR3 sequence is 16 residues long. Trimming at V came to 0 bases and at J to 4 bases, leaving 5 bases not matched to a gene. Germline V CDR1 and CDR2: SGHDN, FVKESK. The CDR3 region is CASSQDLGQGITEAFF. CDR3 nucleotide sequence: TGTGCCAGCAGCCAAGACTTGGGACAGGGGATCACTGAAGCTTTCTTT.

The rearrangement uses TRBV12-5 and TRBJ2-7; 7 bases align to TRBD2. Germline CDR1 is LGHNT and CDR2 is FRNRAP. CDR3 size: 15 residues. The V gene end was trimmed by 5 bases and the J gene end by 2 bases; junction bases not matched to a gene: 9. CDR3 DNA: TGTGCTAGTGGTCTCGGGAGGAGGGGTACCTACGAGCAGTACTTC. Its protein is CASGLGRRGTYEQYF.

The CDR3 DNA reads TGTGCCTGGAGTTCCGGCAGGGGTTATGGCTACACCTTC. Its protein is CAWSSGRGYGYTF. The chain is built from TRBV30 and TRBJ1-2; a possible D gene is TRBD1 (6 bases). From germline, CDR1 is GTSNPN and CDR2 SVGIG (reference sequence). This CDR3 comprises 13 residues. Trimming left V 2 bases short and J 5 bases short, with 12 bases between.

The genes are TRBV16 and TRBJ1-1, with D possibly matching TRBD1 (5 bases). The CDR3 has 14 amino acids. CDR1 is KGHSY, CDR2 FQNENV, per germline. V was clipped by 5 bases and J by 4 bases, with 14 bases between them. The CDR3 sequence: CASSFRGGGTEAFF. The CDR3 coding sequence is TGTGCCAGCAGCTTCCGTGGGGGAGGCACTGAAGCTTTCTTT.

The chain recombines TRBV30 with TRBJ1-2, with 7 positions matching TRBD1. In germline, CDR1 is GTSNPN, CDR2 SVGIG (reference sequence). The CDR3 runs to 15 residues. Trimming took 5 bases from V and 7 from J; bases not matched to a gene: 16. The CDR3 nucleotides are TGTGCCTGGTCAAAGGGGCTACGACAGGGTGGTGGCTACACCTTC. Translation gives CAWSKGLRQGGGYTF.

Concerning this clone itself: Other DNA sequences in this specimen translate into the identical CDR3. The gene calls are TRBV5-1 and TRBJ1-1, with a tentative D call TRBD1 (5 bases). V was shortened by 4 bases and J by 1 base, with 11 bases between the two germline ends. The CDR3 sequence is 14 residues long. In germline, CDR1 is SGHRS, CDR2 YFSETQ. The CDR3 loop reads CASSLRQGNTEAFF. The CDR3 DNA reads TGCGCCAGCAGCCTACGGCAGGGGAACACTGAAGCTTTCTTT.

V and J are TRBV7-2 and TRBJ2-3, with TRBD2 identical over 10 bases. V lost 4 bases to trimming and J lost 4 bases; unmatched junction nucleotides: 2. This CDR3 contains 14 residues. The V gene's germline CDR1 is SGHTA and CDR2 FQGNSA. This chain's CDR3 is CASSSGLASDTQYF. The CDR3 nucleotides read TGTGCCAGCAGCTCGGGACTAGCGTCAGATACGCAGTATTTT.

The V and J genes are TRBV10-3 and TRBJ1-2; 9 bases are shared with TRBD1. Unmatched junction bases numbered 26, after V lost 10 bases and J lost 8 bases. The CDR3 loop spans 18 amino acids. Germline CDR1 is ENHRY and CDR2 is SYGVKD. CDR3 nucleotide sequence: TGTGCCACCCACCCGGGACAGGGTCCCGGGGGTCCCTCTTCAGGCTACACCTTC. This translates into CATHPGQGPGGPSSGYTF.